The 26 T cell receptor beta chains below come from one sample, sequenced in a study of siplizumab effects on memory and regulatory T cells. TCRdb keeps only in-frame clones here, not all; method: immunoSEQ multiplex PCR. The table shows about 100,000 clones, with over 90% occurring only once. The sequencing sample was made of non-Treg CD4+ T cells sorted from blood. All receptors derive from a human donor in good health.

The V gene is TRBV6-5, the J gene TRBJ2-1; D might be TRBD1 (5 bases). This CDR3 spans 15 amino acids. V was pared by 6 bases and J by 4 bases, with 16 bases between. Looked up from germline, CDR1 is MNHEY and CDR2 is SVGAGI. The chain's CDR3 is CASSTRLGQYNEQFF. CDR3 in DNA: TGTGCCAGCAGCACCCGACTCGGACAATACAATGAGCAGTTCTTC.

For the CDR3, the DNA is TGTGCCAGTAGTATCGCGGGAGGGCAATACAATGAGCAGTTCTTC. Amino acids: CASSIAGGQYNEQFF. The chain recombines TRBV19 with TRBJ2-1; 9 positions match TRBD2. CDR3 length equals 15 residues. Germline-derived CDR1 and CDR2 are LNHDA and SQIVND (reference sequence). V lost 3 bases and J lost 4; bases outside the gene matches: 4.

The rearrangement links TRBV5-1 to TRBJ1-1, with 9 bases fitting TRBD1. Germline V gives CDR1 SGHRS, CDR2 YFSETQ. This CDR3 region has 17 residues. Trimming at V came to 4 bases and at J to 11 bases, leaving 21 bases not matched to a gene. The CDR3 loop reads CASSRSDRGVSASLAFF. CDR3 nucleotide sequence: TGCGCCAGCAGCCGGTCGGACAGGGGCGTCTCTGCTTCGTTGGCTTTCTTT.

A single count supports this clone. This chain joins TRBV28 and TRBJ2-7; D may be TRBD2 (6 bases). CDR3 length: 14 amino acids. Germline CDR1 reads MDHEN; CDR2 reads SYDVKM. V dropped 3 bases and J dropped 2 bases, with 11 bases sitting between them. The CDR3 DNA reads TGTGCCAGCAGTTTGTGGGAGGCGACCTACGAGCAGTACTTC. Translation gives CASSLWEATYEQYF.

The genes are TRBV14 and TRBJ2-1; 8 bases agree with TRBD1. Per germline, CDR1 SGHDN and CDR2 FVKESK. The ends lost 5 bases at V and 6 bases at J; junction bases unmatched: 12. The CDR3 runs 16 residues. The CDR3 nucleotides read TGTGCCAGCAGCACAACCGGGACAGGAGTAATCAATGAGCAGTTCTTC. This codes for CASSTTGTGVINEQFF.

The rearrangement joins TRBV19 to TRBJ2-7; D might be TRBD1 or TRBD2, each matching 6 bases. CDR3 size: 16 residues. CDR1 and CDR2 from the germline V gene are LNHDA and SQIVND (reference sequence). The V and J ends lost 4 bases and 0 bases respectively, with 16 bases between them. The CDR3 here is CASSTERGALSYEQYF. CDR3 bases: TGTGCCAGTAGTACCGAAAGGGGGGCGCTCTCCTACGAGCAGTACTTC. Together with reference TRBV19 and TRBJ2-7, the CDR3 gives the full variable domain: DGGITQSPKYLFRKEGQNVTLSCEQNLNHDAMYWYRQDPGQGLRLIYYSQIVNDFQKGDIAEGYSVSREKKESFPLTVTSAQKNPTAFYLCASSTERGALSYEQYFGPGTRLTVT.

This chain joins TRBV19 and TRBJ2-3; 8 bases line up with TRBD1. This CDR3 is built from 15 residues. CDR1 and CDR2 (germline): LNHDA, SQIVND (reference sequence). V was clipped by 4 bases and J by 5 bases; unmatched bases: 8. CDR3 bases: TGTGCCAGTAGTAGGGGAGGACAGGGAGTAGATACGCAGTATTTT. Translated: CASSRGGQGVDTQYF. The full variable domain, completed using reference TRBV19 and TRBJ2-3, is DGGITQSPKYLFRKEGQNVTLSCEQNLNHDAMYWYRQDPGQGLRLIYYSQIVNDFQKGDIAEGYSVSREKKESFPLTVTSAQKNPTAFYLCASSRGGQGVDTQYFGPGTRLTVL.

This sequence joins TRBV6-1 and TRBJ1-5; D gene unclear. V lost 7 bases, J lost 0 bases, and 10 bases lay in between. The CDR3 runs 14 residues. Germline V gene sequence: CDR1 MNHNS, CDR2 SASEGT. The CDR3 loop is CASTPLHSNQPQHF. In nucleotides, the CDR3 is TGTGCCAGCACCCCGCTCCATAGCAATCAGCCCCAGCATTTT.

The J gene is TRBJ2-2, the V gene TRBV18; 7 nucleotides agree with TRBD1. The CDR3 covers 15 residues. Germline CDR1 reads KGHSH; CDR2 reads LQKENI. J was trimmed by 4 bases and V by 4 bases; bases with no gene match: 6. In nucleotides, the CDR3 is TGTGCCAGCTCACGAACAGGGGCCCTCACCGGGGAGCTGTTTTTT. Translating gives CASSRTGALTGELFF.

This clone was counted a single time. The chain has TRBV6-4 and TRBJ2-1; the D gene is possibly TRBD2 (6 bases). This CDR3 comprises 15 residues. Germline V lookup: CDR1 MRHNA, CDR2 SNTAGT. Trimming pared 5 bases from V and 6 bases from J, leaving 17 bases between. The CDR3 bases are TGTGCCAGCAGTTCCGGGACTGGAAAAACCAATGAGCAGTTCTTC. Translating gives CASSSGTGKTNEQFF.

V gene TRBV28 combines with J gene TRBJ1-1, with D possibly being TRBD1 (5 bases). The germline V gene has CDR1 MDHEN and CDR2 SYDVKM. V shed 5 bases and J shed 6 bases, with 10 bases lying between them. This CDR3 comprises 12 residues. Here the CDR3 reads CASSQRGSEAFF. The CDR3 DNA is TGTGCCAGCAGTCAGCGGGGGTCTGAAGCTTTCTTT.

CDR3 nucleotides: TGCGCCAGCAGCTTGGGACCGGGAGTTAAGACCGGGGAGCTGTTTTTT. It is translated as CASSLGPGVKTGELFF. The gene calls are TRBV5-1 and TRBJ2-2; maybe TRBD2 (6 bases). The CDR3 covers 16 residues. Trimming stripped 0 bases from V and 5 bases from J, with 14 bases between. The germline V gene encodes CDR1 SGHRS and CDR2 YFSETQ.

J is TRBJ1-2 and V is TRBV6-1; 7 nucleotides align to TRBD1. The CDR3 runs 14 residues. The V segment lost 9 bases and the J segment 4 bases; nucleotides outside the gene matches: 11. Germline CDR1 MNHNS, CDR2 SASEGT. Here the CDR3 DNA reads TGTGCCAGTCTATCCCGAGGGGGCCTCTATGGCTACACCTTC. Translation gives CASLSRGGLYGYTF.

The V gene is TRBV6-5, the J gene TRBJ2-7; 7 nucleotides agree with TRBD1. Per the germline V gene, CDR1 is MNHEY and CDR2 is SVGAGI. The CDR3 has 13 amino acids. V lost 6 bases and J lost 3; bases outside the gene matches: 5. CDR3 in DNA: TGTGCCAGCAGATTACAGGGGATCTACGAGCAGTACTTC. It codes for CASRLQGIYEQYF.

The chain carries TRBV11-2 and TRBJ2-7; possibly TRBD2 for D (5 bases). The CDR3 totals 12 residues. The V gene lost 5 bases and the J gene lost 3 bases, with 8 bases spanning the gap. Germline CDR1 is SGHAT and CDR2 is FQNNGV. For the CDR3, the DNA is TGTGCCAGCAGCGCGGGCCTCTACGAGCAGTACTTC. As protein: CASSAGLYEQYF.

The chain uses TRBV30 and TRBJ1-2, with 7 bases identical to TRBD1. Germline trimming cut 4 bases from V and 2 bases from J; bases unmatched to any gene: 1. The CDR3 totals 12 residues. Germline V lookup: CDR1 GTSNPN, CDR2 SVGIG (reference sequence). In nucleotides, the CDR3 is TGTGCCTGGAAGACAGGGAACTATGGCTACACCTTC. It translates to CAWKTGNYGYTF.

This clone appeared a single time. This rearrangement joins TRBV15 to TRBJ2-4, with TRBD2 matching 9 bases. V lost 5 bases and J lost 9; bases outside the gene matches: 11. Per the germline V gene, CDR1 is LNHNV and CDR2 is YYDKDF (reference sequence). This CDR3 has 15 amino acids. CDR3 DNA: TGTGCCACCAGCCCTCGCTCTAGCGGGAAGCGCATTCAGTACTTC. Amino acid sequence: CATSPRSSGKRIQYF.

The CDR3 bases are TGTGCCAGCAGCCCATTCGAGGCTCTTCAAGGAAAACTGTTTTTT. Its protein is CASSPFEALQGKLFF. This rearrangement joins TRBV7-9 to TRBJ1-4; D is ambiguous. Germline CDR1 SEHNR, CDR2 FQNEAQ (reference sequence). V lost 5 bases and J lost 10, with 20 bases in between. The CDR3 length is 15 residues.

The rearrangement links TRBV30 to TRBJ1-6; possible D gene TRBD1, 6 bases. Germline V gives CDR1 GTSNPN, CDR2 SVGIG (reference sequence). V lost 5 bases and J lost 10, with 12 bases in between. CDR3 length: 12 amino acids. The CDR3 region has the DNA TGTGCCTGGGGTACAGGGTCCTCACCCCTCCACTTT. This codes for CAWGTGSSPLHF.

This rearrangement joins TRBV7-2 to TRBJ1-4; D ambiguous. This CDR3 has 15 residues. Germline loops: CDR1 SGHTA, CDR2 FQGNSA. Trimming removed 2 bases at V and 8 bases at J, with 15 bases between. CDR3 sequence (DNA): TGTGCCAGCAGCTTAAGTTTTCATAGAGGGGAAAAACTGTTTTTT. Translated, it gives CASSLSFHRGEKLFF.

The chain couples TRBV10-2 to TRBJ1-3; no clear D. Germline assignment: CDR1 WSHSY and CDR2 SAAADI. The CDR3 runs to 15 residues. V was clipped by 4 bases and J by 0 bases, with 10 bases between them. The CDR3 DNA follows: TGCGCCAGCAGTGGGGAGGTGAACTCTGGAAACACCATATATTTT. This sequence encodes CASSGEVNSGNTIYF.

The chain uses TRBV28 and TRBJ1-1; D not certain. Trimming took 5 bases from V and 5 from J, leaving 15 bases between them. Germline V gene sequence: CDR1 MDHEN, CDR2 SYDVKM. The CDR3 is 14 amino acids. The CDR3 DNA is TGTGCCAGCAGTGCCCGGAGGGAGGGAACTGAAGCTTTCTTT. The encoded protein is CASSARREGTEAFF.

This rearrangement joins TRBV21-1 to TRBJ1-2. TRBV21-1 is flagged as a pseudogene. The CDR3 is made up of 13 amino acids. CDR3 DNA: TGTGCCAGCAGCTTCCCTTCCCGGCGGGGCTACACCTTC. Its translation: CASSFPSRRGYTF.

The chain combines TRBV28 with TRBJ1-5; D unclear. Germline V gene data show CDR1 as MDHEN and CDR2 as SYDVKM. V was clipped by 5 bases and J by 4 bases, with 9 bases between them. CDR3 size: 13 residues. CDR3 coding DNA: TGTGCCAGCAGTCAACTTCCAAATCAGCCCCAGCATTTT. Its protein product is CASSQLPNQPQHF.

This chain joins TRBV7-8 and TRBJ1-2, with D perhaps TRBD1 (5 bases). The CDR3 has 15 residues. From germline, CDR1 is SGHVS and CDR2 FQNEAQ. V dropped 1 base and J dropped 8 bases, with 17 bases sitting between them. In DNA form, the CDR3 reads TGTGCCAGCAGCTTAGAGTGGCAGGGCCTCGGAGGCTACACCTTC. This encodes CASSLEWQGLGGYTF.

The chain links TRBV30 to TRBJ1-5, with D hard to call. This CDR3 region has 13 residues. Trimming removed 5 bases at V and 2 bases at J, with 10 bases between. Germline V gene data show CDR1 as GTSNPN and CDR2 as SVGIG (reference sequence). The CDR3 here is CAWDGGGNQPQHF. CDR3 DNA sequence: TGTGCCTGGGACGGCGGGGGCAATCAGCCCCAGCATTTT.